The T cell receptor (beta chain) described here comes from a study of neoadjuvant anti-PD-1 for oral cavity cancer. Clones were sequenced by immunoSEQ multiplex PCR, and TCRdb holds only the in-frame ones, with some missing. The table has 15,000 to 20,000 clones, around 69% seen once. This clone turned up a few times. The CDR3 length is 13 residues. Germline V CDR1 and CDR2: LNHDA, SQIVND (reference sequence). Trimming took off 11 bases at V and 4 bases at J, with 17 bases between the two ends. This sequence was found in a person aged 40-85 years with oral cavity squamous cell carcinoma. The chain carries TRBV19 and TRBJ1-2; D not certain. The sequencing used PBMCs, collected before nivolumab (anti-PD-1) treatment. CDR3 region: CASKLPGPYGYTF. The CDR3 nucleotides are TGTGCCTCTAAACTACCGGGCCCCTATGGCTACACCTTC. Variable domain in full (rest from reference TRBV19 and TRBJ1-2): DGGITQSPKYLFRKEGQNVTLSCEQNLNHDAMYWYRQDPGQGLRLIYYSQIVNDFQKGDIAEGYSVSREKKESFPLTVTSAQKNPTAFYLCASKLPGPYGYTFGSGTRLTVV.